A single count supports the clone carrying this T cell receptor beta chain. No antigen is known for it. The data derive from a study of OX40 agonist ivuxolimab in advanced cancers. Whole-study findings and limits: CD8+ T cells averaged more expanded clones than CD4+.

The CDR3 is 14 residues long. V was trimmed by 7 bases and J by 6 bases, leaving 16 bases between them. Germline V gene data show CDR1 as MNHEY and CDR2 as SMNVEV (reference sequence). Data came from immunoSEQ multiplex PCR; TCRdb stores just in-frame clones and leaves some out. The sample includes tens of thousands of clones, around nine tenths seen only once; the top ten take about 1.5%. Sequencing used CD4+ or CD8+ T cells sorted from blood, obtained in a trial of the OX40 agonist ivuxolimab. The chain uses TRBV27 and TRBJ2-1; possible D gene TRBD2, 6 bases. The clonotype comes from an adult with an advanced solid tumor such as melanoma, head and neck, liver or kidney cancer. CDR3 in DNA: TGTGCCAGCACCCGCGGAGGGAGTCCCAATGAGCAGTTCTTC. It translates to CASTRGGSPNEQFF.